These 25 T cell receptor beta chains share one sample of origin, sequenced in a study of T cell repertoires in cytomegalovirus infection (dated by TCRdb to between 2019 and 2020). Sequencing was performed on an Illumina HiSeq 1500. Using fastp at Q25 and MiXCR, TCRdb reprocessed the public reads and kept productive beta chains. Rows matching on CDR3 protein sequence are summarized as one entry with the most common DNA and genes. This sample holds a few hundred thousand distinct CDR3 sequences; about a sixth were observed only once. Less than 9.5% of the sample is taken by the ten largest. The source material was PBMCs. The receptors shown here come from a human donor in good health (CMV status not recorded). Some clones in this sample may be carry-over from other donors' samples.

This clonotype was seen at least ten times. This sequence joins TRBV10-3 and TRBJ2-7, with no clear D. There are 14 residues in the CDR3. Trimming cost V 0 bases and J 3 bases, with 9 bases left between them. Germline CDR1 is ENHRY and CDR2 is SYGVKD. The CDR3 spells CAISESRAGYEQYF. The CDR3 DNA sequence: TGTGCCATCAGTGAGTCGAGAGCTGGCTACGAGCAGTACTTC.

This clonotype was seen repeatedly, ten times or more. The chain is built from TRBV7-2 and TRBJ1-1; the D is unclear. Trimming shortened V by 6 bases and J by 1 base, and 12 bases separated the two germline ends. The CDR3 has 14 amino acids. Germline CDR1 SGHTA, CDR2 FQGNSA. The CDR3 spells CASRTGGRNTEAFF. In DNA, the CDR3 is TGTGCCAGCAGAACTGGAGGGAGGAACACTGAAGCTTTCTTT.

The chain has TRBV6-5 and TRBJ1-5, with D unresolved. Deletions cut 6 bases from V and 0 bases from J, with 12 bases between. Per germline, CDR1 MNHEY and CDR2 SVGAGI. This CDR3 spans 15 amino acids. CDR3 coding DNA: TGTGCCAGCAGCCCAGTGTTGAATAGCAATCAGCCCCAGCATTTT. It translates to CASSPVLNSNQPQHF.

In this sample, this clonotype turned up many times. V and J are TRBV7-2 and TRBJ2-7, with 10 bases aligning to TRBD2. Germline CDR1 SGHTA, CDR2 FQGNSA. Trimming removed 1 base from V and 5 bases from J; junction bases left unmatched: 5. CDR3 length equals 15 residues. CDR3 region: CASSLGVLAGDEQYF. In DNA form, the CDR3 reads TGTGCCAGCAGCTTAGGCGTTCTAGCGGGAGACGAGCAGTACTTC.

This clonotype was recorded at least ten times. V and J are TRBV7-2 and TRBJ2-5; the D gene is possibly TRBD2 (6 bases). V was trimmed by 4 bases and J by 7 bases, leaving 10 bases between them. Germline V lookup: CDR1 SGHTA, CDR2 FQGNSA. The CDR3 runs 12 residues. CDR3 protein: CASSSGLSTQYF. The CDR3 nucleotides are TGTGCCAGCAGCTCGGGACTCTCGACCCAGTACTTC. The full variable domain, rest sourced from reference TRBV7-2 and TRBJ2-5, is GAGVSQSPSNKVTEKGKDVELRCDPISGHTALYWYRQSLGQGLEFLIYFQGNSAPDKSGLPSDRFSAERTGGSVSTLTIQRTQQEDSAVYLCASSSGLSTQYFGPGTRLLVL.

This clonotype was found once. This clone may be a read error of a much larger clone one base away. In DNA, the CDR3 is TGTGCCAGCAGCTCCGAACATCAGCCCCAGCATTTT. Encoded protein: CASSSEHQPQHF. The chain carries TRBV7-9 and TRBJ1-5; D not certain. CDR3 length: 12 amino acids. V was clipped by 4 bases and J by 5 bases, with 6 bases between them. CDR1 is SEHNR and CDR2 is FQNEAQ in the germline V gene (reference sequence).

In nucleotides, the CDR3 is TGTGCCTGGAGTGTAGGGGGGAGGCAGCCCCAGCATTTT. Translation gives CAWSVGGRQPQHF. The rearrangement uses TRBV30 and TRBJ1-5, with D possibly TRBD1 on 6 matching bases. The ends were cut back, 0 bases at V and 7 bases at J, with 10 bases in the middle. Germline V gene lookup returns CDR1 GTSNPN and CDR2 SVGIG (reference sequence). The CDR3 spans 13 residues.

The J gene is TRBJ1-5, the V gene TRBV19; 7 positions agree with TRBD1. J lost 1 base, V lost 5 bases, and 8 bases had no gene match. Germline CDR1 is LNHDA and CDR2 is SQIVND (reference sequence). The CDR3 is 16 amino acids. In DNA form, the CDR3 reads TGTGCCAGTAGTGGTTACAGGGGCGAGAGCAATCAGCCCCAGCATTTT. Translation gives CASSGYRGESNQPQHF.

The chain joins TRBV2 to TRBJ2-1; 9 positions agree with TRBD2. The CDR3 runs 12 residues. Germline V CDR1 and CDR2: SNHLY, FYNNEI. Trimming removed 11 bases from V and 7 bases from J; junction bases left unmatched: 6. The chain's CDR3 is CAPGTSLNEQFF. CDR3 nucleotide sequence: TGTGCCCCCGGGACTAGCTTGAATGAGCAGTTCTTC. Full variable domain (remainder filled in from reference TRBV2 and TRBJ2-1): EPEVTQTPSHQVTQMGQEVILRCVPISNHLYFYWYRQILGQKVEFLVSFYNNEISEKSEIFDDQFSVERPDGSNFTLKIRSTKLEDSAMYFCAPGTSLNEQFFGPGTRLTVL.

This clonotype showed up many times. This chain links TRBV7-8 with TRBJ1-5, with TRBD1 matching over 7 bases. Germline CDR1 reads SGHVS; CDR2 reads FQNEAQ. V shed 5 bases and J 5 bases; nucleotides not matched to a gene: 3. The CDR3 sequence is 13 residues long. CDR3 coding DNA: TGTGCCAGCAGCCCCCAGGGGGATCAGCCCCAGCATTTT. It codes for CASSPQGDQPQHF.

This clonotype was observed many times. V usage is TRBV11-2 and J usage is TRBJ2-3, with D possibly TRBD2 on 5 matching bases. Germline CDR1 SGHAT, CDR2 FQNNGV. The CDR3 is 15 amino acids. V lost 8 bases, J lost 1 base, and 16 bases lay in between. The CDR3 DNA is TGTGCCAGCGGCTGGGGAGCCGGGGGCACAGATACGCAGTATTTT. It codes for CASGWGAGGTDTQYF.

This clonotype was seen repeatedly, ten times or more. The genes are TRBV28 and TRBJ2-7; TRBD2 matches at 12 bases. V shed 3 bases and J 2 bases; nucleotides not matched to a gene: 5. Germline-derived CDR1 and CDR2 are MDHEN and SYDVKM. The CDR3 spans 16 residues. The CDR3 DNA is TGTGCCAGCAGTTTTGGACTAGCGGGACTAACCTACGAGCAGTACTTC. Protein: CASSFGLAGLTYEQYF. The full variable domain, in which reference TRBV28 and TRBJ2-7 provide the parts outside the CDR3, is DVKVTQSSRYLVKRTGEKVFLECVQDMDHENMFWYRQDPGLGLRLIYFSYDVKMKEKGDIPEGYSVSREKKERFSLILESASTNQTSMYLCASSFGLAGLTYEQYFGPGTRLTVT.

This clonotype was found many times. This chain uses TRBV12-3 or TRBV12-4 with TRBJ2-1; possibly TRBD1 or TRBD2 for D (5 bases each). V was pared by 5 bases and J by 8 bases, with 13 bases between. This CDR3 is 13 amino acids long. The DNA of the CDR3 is TGTGCCAGCAGTCTTAACAGGCGGGATGAGCAGTTCTTC. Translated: CASSLNRRDEQFF.

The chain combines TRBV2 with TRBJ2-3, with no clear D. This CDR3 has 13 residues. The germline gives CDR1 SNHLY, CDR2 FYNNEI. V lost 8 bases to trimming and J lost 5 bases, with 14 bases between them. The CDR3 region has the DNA TGTGCCAGCGCTGAGCTAGAGAGAGATACGCAGTATTTT. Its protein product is CASAELERDTQYF.

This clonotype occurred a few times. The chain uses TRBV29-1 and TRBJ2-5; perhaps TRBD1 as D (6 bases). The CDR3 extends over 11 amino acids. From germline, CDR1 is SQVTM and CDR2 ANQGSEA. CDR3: CSYRDGETQYF. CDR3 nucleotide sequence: TGCAGTTACAGGGACGGAGAGACCCAGTACTTC.

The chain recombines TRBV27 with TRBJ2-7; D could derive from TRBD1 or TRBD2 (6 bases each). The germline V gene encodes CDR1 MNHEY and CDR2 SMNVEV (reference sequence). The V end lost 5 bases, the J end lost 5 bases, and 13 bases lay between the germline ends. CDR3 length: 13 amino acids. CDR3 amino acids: CASSTRGRDEQYF. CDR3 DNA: TGTGCCAGCAGTACCCGGGGGCGGGACGAGCAGTACTTC.

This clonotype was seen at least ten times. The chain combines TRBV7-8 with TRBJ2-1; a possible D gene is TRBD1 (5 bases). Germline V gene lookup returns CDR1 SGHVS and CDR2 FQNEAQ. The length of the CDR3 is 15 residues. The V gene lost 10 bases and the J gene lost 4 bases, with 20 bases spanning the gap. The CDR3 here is CATRKPRQTYNEQFF. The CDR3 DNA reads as TGTGCCACCCGAAAGCCCAGACAGACGTACAATGAGCAGTTCTTC.

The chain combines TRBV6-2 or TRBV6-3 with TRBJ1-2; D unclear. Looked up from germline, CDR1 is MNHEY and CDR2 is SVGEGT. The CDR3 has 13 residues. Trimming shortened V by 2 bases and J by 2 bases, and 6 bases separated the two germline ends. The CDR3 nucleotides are TGTGCCAGCAGTTACGTGAGAAACTATGGCTACACCTTC. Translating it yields CASSYVRNYGYTF.

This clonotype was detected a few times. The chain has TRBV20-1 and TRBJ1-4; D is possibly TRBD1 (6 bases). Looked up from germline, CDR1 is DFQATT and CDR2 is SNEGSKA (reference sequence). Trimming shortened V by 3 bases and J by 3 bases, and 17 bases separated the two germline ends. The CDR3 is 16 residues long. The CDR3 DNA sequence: TGCAGTGCTAGTCCAGGCCTGGGGGCCGCTAATGAAAAACTGTTTTTT. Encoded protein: CSASPGLGAANEKLFF.

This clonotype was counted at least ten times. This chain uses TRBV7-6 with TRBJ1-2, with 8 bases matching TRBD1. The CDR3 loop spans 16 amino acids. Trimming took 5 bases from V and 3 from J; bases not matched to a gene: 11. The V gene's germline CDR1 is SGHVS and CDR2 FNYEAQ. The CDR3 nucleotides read TGTGCCAGCAGCCGTCGGGTCCTGACAGGGGACTATGGCTACACCTTC. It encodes CASSRRVLTGDYGYTF.

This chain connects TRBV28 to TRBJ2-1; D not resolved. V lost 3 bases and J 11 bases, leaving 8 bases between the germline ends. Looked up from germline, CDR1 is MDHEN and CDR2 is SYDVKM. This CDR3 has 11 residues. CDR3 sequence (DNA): TGTGCCAGCAGTTTTCGAATGAAGCAGTTCTTC. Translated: CASSFRMKQFF. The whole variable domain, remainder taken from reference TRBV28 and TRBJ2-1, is DVKVTQSSRYLVKRTGEKVFLECVQDMDHENMFWYRQDPGLGLRLIYFSYDVKMKEKGDIPEGYSVSREKKERFSLILESASTNQTSMYLCASSFRMKQFFGPGTRLTVL.

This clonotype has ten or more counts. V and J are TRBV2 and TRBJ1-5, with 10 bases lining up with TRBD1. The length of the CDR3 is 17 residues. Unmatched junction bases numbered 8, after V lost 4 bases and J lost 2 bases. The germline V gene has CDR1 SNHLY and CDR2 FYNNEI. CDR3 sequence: CASSGRDRGIGNQPQHF. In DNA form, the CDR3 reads TGTGCCAGCAGTGGTCGGGACAGGGGAATCGGCAATCAGCCCCAGCATTTT.

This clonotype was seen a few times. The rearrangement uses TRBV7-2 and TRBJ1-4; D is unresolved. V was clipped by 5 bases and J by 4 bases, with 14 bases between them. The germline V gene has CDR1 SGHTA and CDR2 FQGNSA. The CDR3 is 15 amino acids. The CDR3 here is CASSPRVSINEKLFF. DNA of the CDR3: TGTGCCAGCAGCCCCCGGGTTTCAATTAATGAAAAACTGTTTTTT. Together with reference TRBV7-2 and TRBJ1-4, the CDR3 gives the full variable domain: GAGVSQSPSNKVTEKGKDVELRCDPISGHTALYWYRQSLGQGLEFLIYFQGNSAPDKSGLPSDRFSAERTGGSVSTLTIQRTQQEDSAVYLCASSPRVSINEKLFFGSGTQLSVL.

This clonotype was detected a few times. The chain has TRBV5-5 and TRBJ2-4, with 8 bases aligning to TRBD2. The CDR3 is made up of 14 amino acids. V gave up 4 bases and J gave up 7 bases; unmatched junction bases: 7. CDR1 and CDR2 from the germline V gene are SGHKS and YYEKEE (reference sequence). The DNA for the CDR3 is TGTGCCAGCAGCACCGGGGGGGTGGGGAACATTCAGTACTTC. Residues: CASSTGGVGNIQYF.

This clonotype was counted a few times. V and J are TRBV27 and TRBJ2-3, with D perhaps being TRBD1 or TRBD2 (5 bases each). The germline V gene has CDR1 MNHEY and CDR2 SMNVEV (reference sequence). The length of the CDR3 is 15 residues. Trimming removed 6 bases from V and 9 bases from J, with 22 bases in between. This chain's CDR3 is CASRARDPLSGTQYF. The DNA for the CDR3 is TGTGCCAGCAGGGCCCGGGACCCTCTCTCGGGAACGCAGTATTTT.